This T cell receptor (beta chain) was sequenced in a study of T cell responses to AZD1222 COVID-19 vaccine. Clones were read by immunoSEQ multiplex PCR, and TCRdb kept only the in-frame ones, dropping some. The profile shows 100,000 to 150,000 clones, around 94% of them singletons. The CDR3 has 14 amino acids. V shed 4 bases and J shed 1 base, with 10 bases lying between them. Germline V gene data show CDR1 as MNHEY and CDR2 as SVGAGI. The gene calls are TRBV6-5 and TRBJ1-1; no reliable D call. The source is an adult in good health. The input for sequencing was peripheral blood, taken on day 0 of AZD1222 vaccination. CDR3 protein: CASSFGRTNTEAFF. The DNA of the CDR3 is TGTGCCAGCAGTTTCGGCAGAACGAACACTGAAGCTTTCTTT.